Following are 29 T cell receptor beta chains from one sample sequenced in a study of T cell repertoires in cytomegalovirus infection. The antigens for these receptors are not known. TCRdb re-analysed the reads in MiXCR, keeping a single row per CDR3 protein. The data contain over 250,000 distinct CDR3 sequences, under 25% of them singletons. The specimen was cultured PBMCs, collected from culture after CMV antigen stimulation. Receptor source: a human donor in good health (CMV status not recorded). Some clones in this sample may be carry-over from other donors' samples.

The chain combines TRBV24-1 with TRBJ1-2; D uncertain. This CDR3 has 14 amino acids. V gave up 3 bases and J gave up 4 bases, with 11 bases separating them. The germline V gene encodes CDR1 KGHDR and CDR2 SFDVKD. The DNA for the CDR3 is TGTGCCACCAGTGATGACCCGGAAACCTATGGCTACACCTTC. Its protein product is CATSDDPETYGYTF.

This chain connects TRBV5-6 to TRBJ1-5; 7 nucleotides line up with TRBD1. This CDR3 is built from 18 residues. Germline CDR1 reads SGHDT; CDR2 reads YYEEEE. Germline trimming cut 1 base from V and 0 bases from J; bases unmatched to any gene: 10. The CDR3 DNA reads as TGTGCCAGCAGCTTGTGGGACAGAGAACCTGTTAGCAATCAGCCCCAGCATTTT. Amino acids: CASSLWDREPVSNQPQHF.

The chain has TRBV7-2 and TRBJ1-1; D is uncertain. This CDR3 is 14 amino acids long. CDR1 and CDR2 (germline): SGHTA, FQGNSA. Trimming removed 2 bases at V and 0 bases at J, with 7 bases between. CDR3 DNA sequence: TGTGCCAGCAGCTTATCACAGATGAACACTGAAGCTTTCTTT. This gives the protein CASSLSQMNTEAFF.

This rearrangement joins TRBV6-2 or TRBV6-3 to TRBJ2-2; no reliable D call. Germline loops: CDR1 MNHEY, CDR2 SVGEGT. Deletions cut 6 bases from V and 4 bases from J, with 12 bases between. The CDR3 loop spans 14 amino acids. The CDR3 is CASRRDLGTGELFF. The CDR3 DNA is TGTGCCAGCAGGAGAGATTTAGGCACCGGGGAGCTGTTTTTT.

This chain connects TRBV29-1 to TRBJ2-7; TRBD2 is a possible D gene (6 bases). The germline V and J ends were trimmed by 0 bases and 2 bases, with 17 bases remaining between them. Germline CDR1 and CDR2: SQVTM and ANQGSEA. This CDR3 has 16 residues. The CDR3 region is CSVEDGSGGTPYEQYF. CDR3 DNA: TGCAGCGTTGAAGATGGGAGTGGAGGGACCCCCTACGAGCAGTACTTC.

The rearrangement uses TRBV6-6 and TRBJ2-3; possibly TRBD2 for D (6 bases). Germline values: CDR1 MNHNY, CDR2 SVGAGI (reference sequence). Deletions cut 2 bases from V and 3 bases from J, with 15 bases between. The CDR3 sequence is 16 residues long. CDR3 loop: CASSYPGGLATDTQYF. The CDR3 DNA is TGTGCCAGCAGTTACCCCGGAGGGCTAGCGACAGATACGCAGTATTTT.

A remark on this clonotype: Being one base from a much bigger clone, this may be a read error. V is TRBV11-3 and J is TRBJ2-1; the match to TRBD1 covers 7 bases. Germline V gives CDR1 SGHNT, CDR2 YENEEA. The ends lost 1 base at V and 8 bases at J; junction bases unmatched: 5. The CDR3 loop spans 14 amino acids. The CDR3 bases are TGTGCCAGCAGCTTAGGACAGGGATCCGATGAGCAGTTCTTC. This sequence encodes CASSLGQGSDEQFF. Full variable domain (outside the CDR3, taken from reference TRBV11-3 and TRBJ2-1): EAGVVQSPRYKIIEKKQPVAFWCNPISGHNTLYWYLQNLGQGPELLIRYENEEAVDDSQLPKDRFSAERLKGVDSTLKIQPAELGDSAVYLCASSLGQGSDEQFFGPGTRLTVL.

This sequence joins TRBV27 and TRBJ2-7; no reliable D call. V lost 2 bases to trimming and J lost 2 bases, with 16 bases between them. Germline V gives CDR1 MNHEY, CDR2 SMNVEV (reference sequence). This CDR3 has 16 residues. The CDR3 reads CASSLLSTLHPYEQYF. In DNA form, the CDR3 reads TGTGCCAGCAGTTTACTTTCCACCCTACACCCCTACGAGCAGTACTTC.

This clonotype was seen a few times. The CDR3 spells CASSYRDRGGYEQYV. The CDR3 nucleotides are TGTGCCAGCTCATACCGGGACAGGGGCGGATACGAGCAGTACGTC. V and J are TRBV2 and TRBJ2-7, with 10 bases that match TRBD1. V shed 8 bases, J shed 4 bases, and the junction held 11 bases outside the gene matches. This CDR3 is built from 15 residues. Germline loops: CDR1 SNHLY, CDR2 FYNNEI.

The gene calls are TRBV28 and TRBJ2-3; TRBD1 agrees at 9 bases. CDR3 size: 14 residues. Looked up from germline, CDR1 is MDHEN and CDR2 is SYDVKM. The ends lost 7 bases at V and 2 bases at J; junction bases unmatched: 4. CDR3 coding DNA: TGTGCCAGCATGGACAGGGGATCCACAGATACGCAGTATTTT. It yields the protein CASMDRGSTDTQYF.

This clonotype has ten or more counts. The rearrangement links TRBV7-2 to TRBJ2-1, with TRBD2 identical over 7 bases. The CDR3 has 16 amino acids. Germline assignment: CDR1 SGHTA and CDR2 FQGNSA. V was pared by 0 bases and J by 7 bases, with 9 bases of the junction left unmatched. CDR3 nucleotide sequence: TGTGCCAGCAGCTTAGCGGTGGGAGGGCCCTGGAATGAGCAGTTCTTC. It specifies CASSLAVGGPWNEQFF.

This clonotype was seen more than once but under ten times. This chain connects TRBV4-1 to TRBJ2-3; D is ambiguous. V was cut by 4 bases and J by 0 bases, with 14 bases left in between. This CDR3 spans 16 amino acids. Germline V gene lookup returns CDR1 MGHRA and CDR2 YSYEKL. The DNA for the CDR3 is TGCGCCAGCAGCCCAAAAGAGACTGCTAGCACAGATACGCAGTATTTT. This translates into CASSPKETASTDTQYF.

This clonotype was seen ten or more times. The chain joins TRBV7-2 to TRBJ2-5; 11 nucleotides agree with TRBD2. CDR1 SGHTA and CDR2 FQGNSA come from the germline V gene. Unmatched junction bases numbered 2, after V lost 3 bases and J lost 5 bases. CDR3 length: 14 residues. CDR3 bases: TGTGCCAGCAGCTTTAGCGGGAGGGCGGAGACCCAGTACTTC. This sequence encodes CASSFSGRAETQYF.

There are a few counts of this clonotype. CDR3: CASSIDSPPWGEQYF. The CDR3 DNA reads TGTGCCAGCAGCATAGACAGTCCCCCCTGGGGCGAGCAGTACTTC. The chain links TRBV12-3 or TRBV12-4 to TRBJ2-7, with D possibly matching TRBD1 (5 bases). With 6 bases removed from V and 6 bases from J, the gap between germline ends came to 21 bases. The length of the CDR3 is 15 residues.

In this sample, this clonotype turned up a few times. As DNA, the CDR3 is TGTGCCAGCAGCCCACCTTTTGGGGGCGGAAGCGGGGAGCTGTTTTTT. Residues: CASSPPFGGGSGELFF. The genes are TRBV11-2 and TRBJ2-2, with D possibly being TRBD1 (6 bases). CDR3 length: 16 amino acids. Germline V lookup: CDR1 SGHAT, CDR2 FQNNGV. V shed 5 bases and J shed 7 bases, with 20 bases lying between them. Full variable domain (outside the CDR3, taken from reference TRBV11-2 and TRBJ2-2): EAGVAQSPRYKIIEKRQSVAFWCNPISGHATLYWYQQILGQGPKLLIQFQNNGVVDDSQLPKDRFSAERLKGVDSTLKIQPAKLEDSAVYLCASSPPFGGGSGELFFGEGSRLTVL.

Sample share makes this clonotype medium-sized (0.01 to 0.1%). The chain recombines TRBV7-9 with TRBJ2-1, with unresolved D. There are 14 residues in the CDR3. The germline CDR1 and CDR2 sequences are SEHNR and FQNEAQ (reference sequence). The V end lost 1 base, the J end lost 0 bases, and 4 bases lay between the germline ends. This CDR3 reads CASSLGGSYNEQFF. The DNA of the CDR3 is TGTGCCAGCAGCTTAGGGGGCTCCTACAATGAGCAGTTCTTC.

The chain recombines TRBV12-3 or TRBV12-4 with TRBJ1-2; no clear D gene. The CDR3 sequence is 11 residues long. Trimming cost V 6 bases and J 8 bases, with 10 bases left between them. In nucleotides, the CDR3 is TGTGCCAGCAGCTCCCGTAGCGGCTACACCTTC. Encoded protein: CASSSRSGYTF.

This clonotype was seen a few times. The V and J genes are TRBV19 and TRBJ2-4, with D possibly TRBD2 on 5 matching bases. The CDR3 runs to 16 residues. V was trimmed by 0 bases and J by 3 bases, leaving 12 bases between them. The germline V gene has CDR1 LNHDA and CDR2 SQIVND (reference sequence). This chain's CDR3 is CASSIDRGGGKNIQYF. CDR3 sequence (DNA): TGTGCCAGTAGTATAGATAGAGGAGGTGGCAAAAACATTCAGTACTTC. The full variable domain, its missing parts supplied by reference TRBV19 and TRBJ2-4, is DGGITQSPKYLFRKEGQNVTLSCEQNLNHDAMYWYRQDPGQGLRLIYYSQIVNDFQKGDIAEGYSVSREKKESFPLTVTSAQKNPTAFYLCASSIDRGGGKNIQYFGAGTRLSVL.

This clonotype was observed at least ten times. V gene TRBV11-2 combines with J gene TRBJ2-3; the match to TRBD2 covers 7 bases. The V segment lost 4 bases and the J segment 0 bases; nucleotides outside the gene matches: 10. The CDR3 runs 17 residues. The germline CDR1 and CDR2 sequences are SGHAT and FQNNGV. CDR3 DNA sequence: TGTGCCAGCAGCTCCAGATGGCGGGAGACGAGCACAGATACGCAGTATTTT. Translated: CASSSRWRETSTDTQYF.

This clonotype was counted a few times. This chain links TRBV12-3 or TRBV12-4 with TRBJ1-2; D is undetermined. The CDR3 runs 14 residues. V was clipped by 5 bases and J by 8 bases, with 18 bases between them. CDR3 region: CASSLKTGSAGYTF. The CDR3 region has the DNA TGTGCCAGCAGTCTGAAGACGGGTTCGGCGGGCTACACCTTC.

This clonotype was seen many times. The chain uses TRBV7-6 and TRBJ1-1; TRBD1 might be the D (6 bases). This CDR3 comprises 15 residues. Germline V lookup: CDR1 SGHVS, CDR2 FNYEAQ. V gave up 2 bases and J gave up 2 bases, with 12 bases separating them. Here the CDR3 reads CASSLRQGLNTEAFF. As DNA, the CDR3 is TGTGCCAGCAGCTTAAGGCAGGGGCTAAACACTGAAGCTTTCTTT.

Many counts were recorded for this clonotype. V gene TRBV11-3 combines with J gene TRBJ2-5; D uncertain. CDR1 and CDR2 (germline): SGHNT, YENEEA. This CDR3 spans 13 amino acids. V was trimmed by 5 bases and J by 4 bases, leaving 11 bases between them. CDR3 protein: CASSQKVGETQYF. The CDR3 DNA follows: TGTGCCAGCAGCCAAAAGGTGGGAGAGACCCAGTACTTC.

The chain joins TRBV6-6 to TRBJ1-4; maybe TRBD1 (5 bases). Germline V CDR1 and CDR2: MNHNY, SVGAGI (reference sequence). CDR3 length: 14 amino acids. V dropped 8 bases and J dropped 6 bases, with 16 bases sitting between them. CDR3 bases: TGTGCCAGCGCTGGGCGGGGCGCTTATGAAAAACTGTTTTTT. The encoded protein is CASAGRGAYEKLFF.

The chain links TRBV20-1 to TRBJ2-5, with D possibly being TRBD2 (6 bases). This CDR3 is built from 14 residues. Germline assignment: CDR1 DFQATT and CDR2 SNEGSKA (reference sequence). Between the trimmed V and J ends, which lost 5 bases and 4 bases, there was a span of 17 bases. The CDR3 spells CSAPLWEAPETQYF. The CDR3 nucleotides read TGCAGTGCTCCGTTATGGGAGGCCCCAGAGACCCAGTACTTC.

The rearrangement links TRBV7-8 to TRBJ2-7, with a tentative D call TRBD1 (6 bases). Trimming shortened V by 1 base and J by 2 bases, and 9 bases separated the two germline ends. Germline values: CDR1 SGHVS, CDR2 FQNEAQ. The CDR3 runs 14 residues. Written as DNA, the CDR3 is TGTGCCAGCAGCTTAGACAGGGTTGCCTACGAGCAGTACGTC. It specifies CASSLDRVAYEQYV.

The sample holds many counts of this clonotype. This rearrangement joins TRBV7-3 to TRBJ2-7; 8 bases fit TRBD2. There are 15 residues in the CDR3. CDR1 and CDR2 from the germline V gene are SGHTA and FQGTGA. The ends lost 3 bases at V and 5 bases at J; junction bases unmatched: 9. The CDR3 DNA reads as TGTGCCAGCAGCTTGATAGCGGGGACCCTTAACGAGCAGTACTTC. This gives the protein CASSLIAGTLNEQYF.

A few counts support this clonotype. In DNA form, the CDR3 reads TGTGCCAGCAGCGGCACTACAGAGTTCTTAGCCAAAAACATTCAGTACTTC. Translation: CASSGTTEFLAKNIQYF. This sequence joins TRBV5-6 and TRBJ2-4; no definite D call. Germline loops: CDR1 SGHDT, CDR2 YYEEEE. The V gene lost 4 bases and the J gene lost 0 bases, with 17 bases spanning the gap. The CDR3 length is 17 residues.

There are a few counts of this clonotype. The rearrangement links TRBV15 to TRBJ2-1; D uncertain. The CDR3 covers 13 residues. Between the trimmed V and J ends, which lost 0 bases and 10 bases, there was a span of 10 bases. From germline, CDR1 is LNHNV and CDR2 YYDKDF (reference sequence). The CDR3 coding sequence is TGTGCCACCAGCAGAGATCGGTCCAGAGAGCAGTTCTTC. Translated: CATSRDRSREQFF.

V is TRBV11-2 and J is TRBJ2-1; D perhaps matches TRBD2 (6 bases). V was pared by 1 base and J by 9 bases, with 10 bases between. Germline V gene sequence: CDR1 SGHAT, CDR2 FQNNGV. The CDR3 extends over 13 amino acids. The CDR3 loop is CASSLVMGGEQFF. The CDR3 DNA follows: TGTGCCAGCAGCTTAGTTATGGGAGGTGAGCAGTTCTTC.